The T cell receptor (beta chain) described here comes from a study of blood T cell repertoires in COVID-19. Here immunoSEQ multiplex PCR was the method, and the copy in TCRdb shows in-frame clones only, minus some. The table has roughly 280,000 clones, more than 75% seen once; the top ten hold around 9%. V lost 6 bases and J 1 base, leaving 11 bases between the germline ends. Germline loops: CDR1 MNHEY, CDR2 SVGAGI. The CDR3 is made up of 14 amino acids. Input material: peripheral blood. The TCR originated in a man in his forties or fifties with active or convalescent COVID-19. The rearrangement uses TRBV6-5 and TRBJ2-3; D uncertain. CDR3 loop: CASRRSVGTDTQYF. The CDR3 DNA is TGTGCCAGCAGAAGATCGGTTGGCACAGATACGCAGTATTTT.